The 12 T cell receptor beta chains below come from one sample, sequenced in a study of blood T cell repertoires in COVID-19. The table came from immunoSEQ multiplex PCR; TCRdb's copy has only in-frame clones and leaves some out. The sample gives around 120,000 clones, about four fifths of which show up once; 2.3% is in the top ten. Sequences were obtained from peripheral blood. These receptors all come from a man between 65 and 85 years old with acute or convalescent COVID-19.

This chain links TRBV7-2 with TRBJ2-1; no definite D call. Trimming shortened V by 1 base and J by 4 bases, and 8 bases separated the two germline ends. CDR3 length: 14 residues. CDR1 is SGHTA and CDR2 is FQGNSA in the germline V gene. CDR3 sequence (DNA): TGTGCCAGCAGCTTAGTTCCCCATTACAATGAGCAGTTCTTC. Its protein is CASSLVPHYNEQFF.

This chain links TRBV9 with TRBJ2-3; TRBD2 aligns across 10 bases. Germline V gives CDR1 SGDLS, CDR2 YYNGEE. CDR3 length: 20 amino acids. The ends lost 1 base at V and 1 base at J; junction bases unmatched: 15. The CDR3 region is CASSVSLGRTSGPGTDTQYF. The CDR3, as DNA: TGTGCCAGCAGCGTAAGCTTAGGGAGGACTAGCGGCCCCGGCACAGATACGCAGTATTTT.

The V gene is TRBV5-1, the J gene TRBJ1-2, with D possibly TRBD1 on 6 matching bases. V lost 2 bases to trimming and J lost 8 bases, with 16 bases between them. Germline values: CDR1 SGHRS, CDR2 YFSETQ. This CDR3 has 14 residues. The CDR3 is CASSFPGGGHGYTF. For the CDR3, the DNA is TGCGCCAGCAGCTTCCCTGGCGGGGGGCACGGCTACACCTTC.

J is TRBJ2-1 and V is TRBV30; 7 nucleotides agree with TRBD2. Germline lookup yields CDR1 GTSNPN and CDR2 SVGIG (reference sequence). V lost 0 bases to trimming and J lost 7 bases; unmatched junction nucleotides: 6. The CDR3 has 14 residues. The CDR3 here is CAWSVHTGGNEQFF. The CDR3, as DNA: TGTGCCTGGAGTGTACACACCGGGGGGAATGAGCAGTTCTTC.

This clone is judged medium-sized. This sequence joins TRBV12-5 and TRBJ1-6; D remains ambiguous. The ends were cut back, 0 bases at V and 12 bases at J, with 9 bases in the middle. Germline V gene lookup returns CDR1 LGHNT and CDR2 FRNRAP. The CDR3 has 13 residues. The CDR3 DNA is TGTGCTAGTGGTTTGGTATCGGGAGGACCCCTCCACTTT. This encodes CASGLVSGGPLHF.

The genes are TRBV5-6 and TRBJ2-7; D gene uncertain. Germline-derived CDR1 and CDR2 are SGHDT and YYEEEE. CDR3 size: 12 residues. V was clipped by 3 bases and J by 1 base, with 5 bases between them. The CDR3 nucleotides are TGTGCCAGCAGCTCCACTTCCTACGAGCAGTACTTC. Its protein is CASSSTSYEQYF.

This chain joins TRBV6-2 or TRBV6-3 and TRBJ1-5; TRBD1 agrees at 8 bases. CDR1 and CDR2 from the germline V gene are MNHEY and SVGEGT. This CDR3 is 16 amino acids long. V shed 6 bases and J 7 bases; nucleotides not matched to a gene: 14. The CDR3 nucleotides are TGTGCCAGCAGCCGCCCCCAGGGGGCCCTCGGACAGCCCCAGCATTTT. Translated, it gives CASSRPQGALGQPQHF.

CDR3 sequence (DNA): TGTGCCAGCAGTTACGGGGGGGCCACAGATACGCAGTATTTT. This codes for CASSYGGATDTQYF. The J gene is TRBJ2-3, the V gene TRBV6-2 or TRBV6-3; D might be TRBD2 (7 bases). Trimming took 2 bases from V and 2 from J, leaving 8 bases between them. The CDR3 is made up of 14 amino acids. CDR1 MNHEY and CDR2 SVGEGT come from the germline V gene.

The chain is built from TRBV6-5 and TRBJ1-5, with TRBD1 identical over 8 bases. The V gene end was trimmed by 7 bases and the J gene end by 0 bases; junction bases not matched to a gene: 2. Germline values: CDR1 MNHEY, CDR2 SVGAGI. The CDR3 is 14 residues long. The CDR3 reads CASTGGYSNQPQHF. CDR3 coding DNA: TGTGCCAGCACAGGGGGCTATAGCAATCAGCCCCAGCATTTT.

This chain uses TRBV18 with TRBJ1-5, with TRBD1 as a possible D gene (5 bases). The CDR3 runs to 13 residues. Trimming took off 4 bases at V and 3 bases at J, with 7 bases between the two ends. Germline V gene sequence: CDR1 KGHSH, CDR2 LQKENI. The CDR3 region is CASSQGSNQPQHF. CDR3 DNA: TGTGCCAGCTCACAGGGGTCCAATCAGCCCCAGCATTTT.

The gene calls are TRBV7-2 and TRBJ1-3; 9 positions agree with TRBD1. Germline V gives CDR1 SGHTA, CDR2 FQGNSA. With V trimmed by 5 bases and J by 7 bases, 3 bases remained unmatched. The CDR3 sequence is 13 residues long. The CDR3 region has the DNA TGTGCCAGCAGCGAAGACAGGGGGAACACCATATATTTT. It encodes CASSEDRGNTIYF.

This chain links TRBV15 with TRBJ2-2, with 10 bases lining up with TRBD1. Trimming took 0 bases from V and 8 from J; bases not matched to a gene: 12. Germline V CDR1 and CDR2: LNHNV, YYDKDF (reference sequence). The CDR3 sequence is 18 residues long. In DNA form, the CDR3 reads TGTGCCACCAGCAGAGATTTAATGGGACAGGGGAGGAGTGGGGAGCTGTTTTTT. It specifies CATSRDLMGQGRSGELFF.